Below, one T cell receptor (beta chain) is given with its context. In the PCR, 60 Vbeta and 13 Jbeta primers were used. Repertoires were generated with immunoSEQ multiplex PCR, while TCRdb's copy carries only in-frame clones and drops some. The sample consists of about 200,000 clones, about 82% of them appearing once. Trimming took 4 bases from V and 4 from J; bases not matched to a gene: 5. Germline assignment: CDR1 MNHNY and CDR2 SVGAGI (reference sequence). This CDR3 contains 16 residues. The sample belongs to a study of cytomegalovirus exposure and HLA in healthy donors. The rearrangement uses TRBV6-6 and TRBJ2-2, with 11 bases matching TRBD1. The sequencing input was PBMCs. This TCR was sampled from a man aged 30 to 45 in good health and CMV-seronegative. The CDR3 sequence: CASSSGQGALTGELFF. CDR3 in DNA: TGTGCCAGCAGTTCCGGACAGGGGGCTCTCACCGGGGAGCTGTTTTTT.